The 5 T cell receptor beta chains below come from one sample, sequenced in a study of CD8 T cells in ankylosing spondylitis. TCRdb processed the 5' RACE reads anew with MiXCR; each CDR3 protein has one entry. Seen here are 200,000 to 300,000 distinct CDR3 sequences, about 11% observed once, and the top ten hold around 2.6%. The sequenced material came from blood, either unsorted or a sorted T cell fraction (not recorded which). The receptors here all came from a male donor with ankylosing spondylitis or in good health (not recorded which).

This clonotype was counted ten times or more. The chain joins TRBV25-1 to TRBJ1-1; tentative D call: TRBD1 (5 bases). Per the germline V gene, CDR1 is MGHDK and CDR2 is SYGVNS. This CDR3 is 15 amino acids long. V was shortened by 6 bases and J by 3 bases, with 17 bases between the two germline ends. CDR3: CASRGSGTLYTEAFF. The CDR3 nucleotides read TGTGCCAGCAGGGGGTCGGGGACCTTATACACTGAAGCTTTCTTT.

At least ten counts were recorded for this clonotype. The V call is TRBV20-1, the J call TRBJ2-1; 8 bases align to TRBD2. The V segment lost 5 bases and the J segment 2 bases; nucleotides outside the gene matches: 8. The CDR3 runs 15 residues. From germline, CDR1 is DFQATT and CDR2 SNEGSKA (reference sequence). The CDR3 loop reads CSALPPGLAYNEQFF. The CDR3 coding sequence is TGCAGTGCTCTCCCTCCGGGACTAGCCTACAATGAGCAGTTCTTC.

The chain combines TRBV18 with TRBJ2-2; D possibly uses TRBD1 or TRBD2 (5 bases each). The CDR3 length is 13 residues. The V end was cut by 2 bases, the J end by 6 bases, with 7 bases between. Germline lookup yields CDR1 KGHSH and CDR2 LQKENI. The CDR3, as DNA: TGTGCCAGCTCACCAGAGGGGCCCGGGGAGCTGTTTTTT. Translation gives CASSPEGPGELFF. The variable domain in full, with the rest retrieved from reference TRBV18 and TRBJ2-2, is NAGVMQNPRHLVRRRGQEARLRCSPMKGHSHVYWYRQLPEEGLKFMVYLQKENIIDESGMPKERFSAEFPKEGPSILRIQQVVRGDSAAYFCASSPEGPGELFFGEGSRLTVL.

The chain links TRBV30 to TRBJ2-2, with TRBD1 as a possible D gene (6 bases). The V end was cut by 6 bases, the J end by 6 bases, with 20 bases between. Germline V gene data show CDR1 as GTSNPN and CDR2 as SVGIG (reference sequence). CDR3 size: 15 residues. The DNA of the CDR3 is TGTGCCTGTTACAGGGAAGGGCCAACAGCCGGGGAGCTGTTTTTT. This encodes CACYREGPTAGELFF.

CDR3 residues: CASGQGGLMNTEAFF. As DNA, the CDR3 is TGTGCCAGCGGACAGGGGGGACTTATGAACACTGAAGCTTTCTTT. J is TRBJ1-1 and V is TRBV6-1, with TRBD1 identical over 10 bases. The CDR3 totals 15 residues. V was clipped by 8 bases and J by 0 bases; unmatched bases: 6. Germline lookup yields CDR1 MNHNS and CDR2 SASEGT.